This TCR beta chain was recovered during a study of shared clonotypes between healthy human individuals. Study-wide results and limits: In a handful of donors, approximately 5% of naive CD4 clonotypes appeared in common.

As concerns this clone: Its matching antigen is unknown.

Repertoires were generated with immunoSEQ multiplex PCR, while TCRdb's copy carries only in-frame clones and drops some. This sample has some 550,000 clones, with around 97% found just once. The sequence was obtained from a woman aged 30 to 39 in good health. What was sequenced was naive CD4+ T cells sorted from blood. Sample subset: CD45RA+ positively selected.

The CDR3 DNA reads as TGTGCCAGCAGCTTAGTGAGGCCGAACACTGAAGCTTTCTTT. Its protein is CASSLVRPNTEAFF. J is TRBJ1-1 and V is TRBV7-8; D uncertain. Germline V gives CDR1 SGHVS, CDR2 FQNEAQ. Between the trimmed V and J ends, which lost 1 base and 1 base, there was a span of 7 bases. CDR3 length equals 14 residues.